Listed below are T cell receptor beta chains from one sample, sequenced in a study of blood T cells in healthy people across ages. TCRdb called the 5' RACE reads again in MiXCR, with one record for every CDR3 protein. The table records 1.5 million to 2 million distinct CDR3 sequences, roughly two fifths of them present only once. The specimen sequenced was blood. All receptors derive from a human donor in good health. Both conserved end residues are part of each CDR3. The D gene is left open where the match is weak. Only part of the rows carry a size: once, few, many, or a class if the clone is expanded.

cdr3_length: 11
v_call: TRBV30
clone_size: few
d_call: .
j_call: TRBJ1-2
cdr3_aa: CAHERGVAYTF
cdr3_nt: TGTGCCCATGAGAGGGGGGTAGCCTACACCTTC

cdr3_length: 14
v_call: TRBV28
clone_size: few
d_call: TRBD2
j_call: TRBJ2-7
cdr3_aa: CASSKLAGAYEQYF
cdr3_nt: TGTGCCAGCAGTAAACTAGCGGGGGCCTACGAGCAGTACTTC

cdr3_length: 16
v_call: TRBV6-6
clone_size: .
d_call: TRBD1
j_call: TRBJ1-1
cdr3_aa: CASSYGQGVGGTEAFF
cdr3_nt: TGTGCCAGCAGTTATGGACAGGGAGTCGGAGGGACTGAAGCTTTCTTT

cdr3_length: 15
v_call: TRBV3-1
clone_size: many
d_call: TRBD2
j_call: TRBJ2-1
cdr3_aa: CASSPSGGAVYEQFF
cdr3_nt: TGTGCCAGCAGCCCGAGCGGGGGGGCCGTCTATGAGCAGTTCTTC

cdr3_length: 15
v_call: TRBV29-1
clone_size: .
d_call: .
j_call: TRBJ2-1
cdr3_aa: CSVGPRQAIVNEQFF
cdr3_nt: TGCAGCGTTGGGCCCAGGCAAGCAATTGTCAATGAGCAGTTCTTC

cdr3_length: 13
v_call: TRBV29-1
clone_size: few
d_call: .
j_call: TRBJ2-1
cdr3_aa: CSVEGRGRNEQFF
cdr3_nt: TGCAGCGTTGAGGGCAGGGGGAGGAATGAGCAGTTCTTC

cdr3_length: 15
v_call: TRBV4-2
clone_size: few
d_call: .
j_call: TRBJ2-7
cdr3_aa: CASSQAGGSTYEQYF
cdr3_nt: TGTGCCAGCAGCCAAGCCGGGGGCAGCACCTACGAGCAGTACTTC

cdr3_length: 14
v_call: TRBV11-2
clone_size: .
d_call: .
j_call: TRBJ2-1
cdr3_aa: CATEQTRSYNEQFF
cdr3_nt: TGTGCCACAGAGCAGACCCGCTCCTACAATGAGCAGTTCTTC

cdr3_length: 14
v_call: TRBV5-6
clone_size: few
d_call: .
j_call: TRBJ2-5
cdr3_aa: CAGVVVGSEETQYF
cdr3_nt: TGTGCCGGTGTGGTAGTGGGGAGCGAAGAGACCCAGTACTTC

cdr3_length: 13
v_call: TRBV3-1
clone_size: .
d_call: .
j_call: TRBJ1-2
cdr3_aa: CASSQDRVSGYTF
cdr3_nt: TGTGCCAGCAGCCAAGACAGGGTGAGTGGCTACACCTTC

cdr3_length: 14
v_call: TRBV10-3
clone_size: few
d_call: .
j_call: TRBJ2-5
cdr3_aa: CAISESRLQETQYF
cdr3_nt: TGTGCCATCAGTGAATCCCGGCTCCAAGAGACCCAGTACTTC

cdr3_length: 16
v_call: TRBV7-2
clone_size: few
d_call: .
j_call: TRBJ2-5
cdr3_aa: CASSLRSAAGQETQYF
cdr3_nt: TGTGCCAGCAGCTTACGGTCAGCGGCAGGCCAAGAGACCCAGTACTTC

cdr3_length: 13
v_call: TRBV4-3
clone_size: many
d_call: .
j_call: TRBJ1-2
cdr3_aa: CASSHIRGAGYTF
cdr3_nt: TGCGCCAGCAGCCACATCCGAGGAGCTGGCTACACCTTC

cdr3_length: 12
v_call: TRBV12-3/TRBV12-4
clone_size: .
d_call: .
j_call: TRBJ2-1
cdr3_aa: CASMRLANERFF
cdr3_nt: TGTGCCAGCATGCGACTGGCGAATGAGCGGTTCTTC

cdr3_length: 17
v_call: TRBV7-2
clone_size: .
d_call: TRBD2
j_call: TRBJ2-7
cdr3_aa: CASSLLPGLAEFYEQYF
cdr3_nt: TGTGCCAGCAGCTTATTACCGGGACTAGCGGAGTTCTACGAGCAGTACTTC

cdr3_length: 13
v_call: TRBV9
clone_size: .
d_call: .
j_call: TRBJ2-3
cdr3_aa: CASSVGREDTQYF
cdr3_nt: TGTGCCAGCAGCGTAGGACGGGAAGATACGCAGTATTTT

cdr3_length: 16
v_call: TRBV10-3
clone_size: few
d_call: TRBD2
j_call: TRBJ2-5
cdr3_aa: CAIRGTSGGIQETQYF
cdr3_nt: TGTGCCATCAGGGGTACTAGCGGGGGGATTCAAGAGACCCAGTACTTC

cdr3_length: 17
v_call: TRBV5-5
clone_size: .
d_call: .
j_call: TRBJ2-1
cdr3_aa: CASSWGTGLAAYNEQFF
cdr3_nt: TGTGCCAGCAGCTGGGGGACGGGACTCGCCGCCTACAATGAGCAGTTCTTC

cdr3_length: 13
v_call: TRBV29-1
clone_size: .
d_call: TRBD1
j_call: TRBJ2-7
cdr3_aa: CSAAGTGVAEQYF
cdr3_nt: TGCAGCGCCGCCGGGACAGGGGTTGCCGAGCAGTACTTC

cdr3_length: 15
v_call: TRBV20-1
clone_size: few
d_call: TRBD2
j_call: TRBJ2-7
cdr3_aa: CSASSAGGRGYEQYF
cdr3_nt: TGCAGTGCTAGTAGTGCGGGAGGAAGAGGCTACGAGCAGTACTTC

cdr3_length: 15
v_call: TRBV12-3/TRBV12-4
clone_size: few
d_call: .
j_call: TRBJ2-3
cdr3_aa: CASLGGVLNTDTQYF
cdr3_nt: TGTGCCTCCCTGGGGGGAGTTCTTAACACAGATACGCAGTATTTT

cdr3_length: 13
v_call: TRBV7-2
clone_size: few
d_call: .
j_call: TRBJ2-3
cdr3_aa: CASSPVLGDTQYF
cdr3_nt: TGTGCCAGCAGCCCTGTCCTGGGTGATACGCAGTATTTT

cdr3_length: 16
v_call: TRBV4-1
clone_size: .
d_call: .
j_call: TRBJ2-7
cdr3_aa: CASSQENRTEPYEQYF
cdr3_nt: TGCGCCAGCAGCCAAGAAAATAGGACAGAACCCTACGAGCAGTACTTC

cdr3_length: 12
v_call: TRBV9
clone_size: .
d_call: TRBD2
j_call: TRBJ2-1
cdr3_aa: CANSPTSGGVFF
cdr3_nt: TGTGCCAACAGCCCGACTAGCGGGGGTGTGTTCTTC

cdr3_length: 15
v_call: TRBV7-9
clone_size: .
d_call: .
j_call: TRBJ2-5
cdr3_aa: CASSLCRFRGNEQYF
cdr3_nt: TGTGCCAGCAGCTTGTGTAGGTTCCGAGGGAATGAGCAGTACTTC

cdr3_length: 15
v_call: TRBV20-1
clone_size: .
d_call: TRBD1
j_call: TRBJ2-7
cdr3_aa: CSARGRGLGAYEQYF
cdr3_nt: TGCAGTGCTAGAGGCAGGGGGCTGGGGGCTTACGAGCAGTACTTC

cdr3_length: 15
v_call: TRBV18
clone_size: .
d_call: .
j_call: TRBJ2-7
cdr3_aa: CASSPGRGGTYEQYF
cdr3_nt: TGTGCCAGCTCACCAGGGAGGGGGGGCACCTACGAGCAGTACTTC

cdr3_length: 15
v_call: TRBV5-5
clone_size: few
d_call: .
j_call: TRBJ2-5
cdr3_aa: CASSFWGVVGETQYF
cdr3_nt: TGTGCCAGCAGCTTTTGGGGGGTGGTCGGAGAGACCCAGTACTTC

cdr3_length: 14
v_call: TRBV20-1
clone_size: .
d_call: .
j_call: TRBJ2-7
cdr3_aa: CSAMRGGELGEQYF
cdr3_nt: TGCAGTGCTATGAGAGGGGGAGAATTGGGCGAGCAGTACTTC

cdr3_length: 14
v_call: TRBV20-1
clone_size: few
d_call: .
j_call: TRBJ1-1
cdr3_aa: CSAARQLMNTEAFF
cdr3_nt: TGCAGTGCCGCTCGGCAGCTTATGAACACTGAAGCTTTCTTT

cdr3_length: 11
v_call: TRBV10-3
clone_size: many
d_call: .
j_call: TRBJ2-7
cdr3_aa: CAISEGHEQYF
cdr3_nt: TGTGCCATCAGTGAGGGCCACGAGCAGTACTTC

cdr3_length: 12
v_call: TRBV29-1
clone_size: .
d_call: TRBD1
j_call: TRBJ2-1
cdr3_aa: CSVDEGADEQFF
cdr3_nt: TGCAGCGTTGACGAGGGGGCGGATGAGCAGTTCTTC

cdr3_length: 14
v_call: TRBV7-2
clone_size: .
d_call: .
j_call: TRBJ2-5
cdr3_aa: CASSATLVQETQYF
cdr3_nt: TGTGCCAGCAGCGCCACACTAGTCCAAGAGACCCAGTACTTC

cdr3_length: 14
v_call: TRBV9
clone_size: .
d_call: TRBD1
j_call: TRBJ1-2
cdr3_aa: CASSGTGGRYGYTF
cdr3_nt: TGTGCCAGCAGCGGGACAGGGGGCAGGTATGGCTACACCTTC

cdr3_length: 11
v_call: TRBV2
clone_size: few
d_call: .
j_call: TRBJ2-7
cdr3_aa: CASREDYEQYF
cdr3_nt: TGTGCCAGCCGGGAAGACTACGAGCAGTACTTC

cdr3_length: 14
v_call: TRBV6-4
clone_size: few
d_call: .
j_call: TRBJ1-6
cdr3_aa: CASSEEDFGSPLHF
cdr3_nt: TGTGCCAGCAGTGAAGAGGACTTTGGTTCACCCCTCCACTTT

cdr3_length: 15
v_call: TRBV7-2
clone_size: .
d_call: .
j_call: TRBJ1-2
cdr3_aa: CASSLVFGGGYGYTF
cdr3_nt: TGTGCCAGCAGCTTAGTATTCGGCGGAGGCTATGGCTACACCTTC

cdr3_length: 14
v_call: TRBV7-2
clone_size: .
d_call: .
j_call: TRBJ2-5
cdr3_aa: CASSPTGMGETQYF
cdr3_nt: TGTGCCAGCAGCCCAACGGGGATGGGGGAGACCCAGTACTTC

cdr3_length: 15
v_call: TRBV7-2
clone_size: .
d_call: .
j_call: TRBJ1-1
cdr3_aa: CASSLVGGTGTEAFF
cdr3_nt: TGTGCCAGCAGCTTAGTAGGCGGGACCGGGACTGAAGCTTTCTTT

cdr3_length: 16
v_call: TRBV7-6
clone_size: .
d_call: .
j_call: TRBJ1-1
cdr3_aa: CASSLSLGVNGAEAFF
cdr3_nt: TGTGCTAGCAGCTTATCTTTGGGGGTGAATGGCGCTGAAGCTTTCTTT

cdr3_length: 16
v_call: TRBV7-2
clone_size: few
d_call: TRBD2
j_call: TRBJ2-7
cdr3_aa: CASSQIPGLGNYEQYF
cdr3_nt: TGTGCCAGCAGTCAAATCCCGGGACTAGGAAACTACGAGCAGTACTTC

cdr3_length: 18
v_call: TRBV6-2/TRBV6-3
clone_size: .
d_call: TRBD2
j_call: TRBJ2-1
cdr3_aa: CASSSGLAGGQRDNEQFF
cdr3_nt: TGTGCCAGCAGTTCGGGGCTAGCGGGGGGCCAAAGGGACAATGAGCAGTTCTTC

cdr3_length: 13
v_call: TRBV20-1
clone_size: .
d_call: .
j_call: TRBJ2-7
cdr3_aa: CSARVAGAGEQYF
cdr3_nt: TGCAGTGCTAGAGTTGCGGGGGCGGGTGAGCAGTACTTC

cdr3_length: 14
v_call: TRBV4-2
clone_size: .
d_call: .
j_call: TRBJ1-2
cdr3_aa: CASSQTSLGYGYTF
cdr3_nt: TGTGCCAGCAGCCAGACGAGTTTAGGGTATGGCTACACCTTC

cdr3_length: 11
v_call: TRBV20-1
clone_size: .
d_call: .
j_call: TRBJ2-4
cdr3_aa: CSAPRGLAVYF
cdr3_nt: TGCAGTGCTCCCCGGGGGCTAGCGGTGTACTTC

cdr3_length: 14
v_call: TRBV6-5
clone_size: few
d_call: .
j_call: TRBJ2-5
cdr3_aa: CASSPIGNQETQYF
cdr3_nt: TGTGCCAGCAGCCCAATAGGGAACCAAGAGACCCAGTACTTC

cdr3_length: 16
v_call: TRBV6-2/TRBV6-3
clone_size: .
d_call: .
j_call: TRBJ1-1
cdr3_aa: CASSTPAVRTNTEAFF
cdr3_nt: TGTGCCAGCAGCACGCCAGCAGTGCGTACAAACACTGAAGCTTTCTTT

cdr3_length: 16
v_call: TRBV5-1
clone_size: .
d_call: .
j_call: TRBJ2-7
cdr3_aa: CASSHEQGKRSYEQYF
cdr3_nt: TGCGCCAGCAGCCATGAGCAGGGGAAGCGCTCCTACGAGCAGTACTTC

cdr3_length: 17
v_call: TRBV7-2
clone_size: once
d_call: .
j_call: TRBJ2-7
cdr3_aa: CASSLDLGGEMGNEQYF
cdr3_nt: TGTGCCAGCAGCTTAGATTTGGGGGGAGAGATGGGCAATGAGCAGTACTTC

cdr3_length: 15
v_call: TRBV15
clone_size: .
d_call: .
j_call: TRBJ2-3
cdr3_aa: CATLQGGARTDTQYF
cdr3_nt: TGTGCCACCCTCCAAGGGGGGGCCCGGACAGATACGCAGTATTTT

cdr3_length: 15
v_call: TRBV7-3
clone_size: .
d_call: .
j_call: TRBJ2-2
cdr3_aa: CASSLLQGGAGELFF
cdr3_nt: TGTGCCAGCAGCTTATTACAAGGTGGCGCCGGGGAGCTGTTTTTT

cdr3_length: 16
v_call: TRBV6-5
clone_size: .
d_call: TRBD1
j_call: TRBJ1-2
cdr3_aa: CASSSGQGALNYGYTF
cdr3_nt: TGTGCCAGCAGTTCCGGACAGGGGGCCCTTAACTATGGCTACACCTTC

cdr3_length: 13
v_call: TRBV3-1
clone_size: .
d_call: .
j_call: TRBJ2-7
cdr3_aa: CASSNLNSYEQYF
cdr3_nt: TGTGCCAGCAGCAACCTTAATTCCTACGAGCAGTACTTC

cdr3_length: 11
v_call: TRBV20-1
clone_size: .
d_call: .
j_call: TRBJ2-1
cdr3_aa: CSATMTSEQFF
cdr3_nt: TGCAGTGCTACCATGACCAGTGAGCAGTTCTTC

cdr3_length: 12
v_call: TRBV20-1
clone_size: once
d_call: .
j_call: TRBJ1-4
cdr3_aa: CGSPQLGEKLFF
cdr3_nt: TGCGGCAGCCCACAGTTAGGCGAAAAACTGTTTTTT

cdr3_length: 16
v_call: TRBV7-8
clone_size: .
d_call: .
j_call: TRBJ1-2
cdr3_aa: CASSMPGHLANYGYTF
cdr3_nt: TGTGCCAGCAGCATGCCGGGACACTTAGCTAACTATGGCTACACCTTC